This TCR beta chain derives from a study of tumor and adjacent non-tumor tissue in lung cancer. The template was RNA from unsorted bulk tissue. Worth noting for this clonotype: Likely a read error: the CDR3 ends without its conserved phenylalanine or tryptophan.

TCRbeta libraries were built with three rounds of nested PCR, modified from ARM-PCR. TCRdb called the multiplex PCR reads again in MiXCR, with one record for every CDR3 protein. There are approximately 120,000 distinct CDR3 sequences in the sample; about 66% occur only once, and over 10% lies in the top ten. This CDR3 is built from 14 residues. Germline V gene sequence: CDR1 SGHRS, CDR2 YFSETQ. The sequencing sample was made of lung tumor tissue. This sequence originates from a man aged 30 to 45 with non-small cell lung cancer. This sequence joins TRBV5-1 and TRBJ1-1, with a weak D call TRBD1 (6 bases). The CDR3 coding sequence is TGCGCCAGCAGTTTGGACAGCTTGAGCACTGAAGCTTTCTTA. Its protein is CASSLDSLSTEAFL.